The 18 T cell receptor beta chains given below trace back to one sample, sequenced in a study of shared T cell receptors in the human thymus. This table comes from immunoSEQ multiplex PCR, and its TCRdb copy is limited to in-frame clones, with some not included. The sample yields under 700,000 clones, roughly 74% seen once. The data were also submitted as part of a second study, on human thymus T cells.

The sequenced sample was thymocytes. The receptors come from a boy younger than two with a congenital heart defect.

As DNA, the CDR3 is TGTGCCAGCAGTTCCACCTTACTAGCGGGAGGGCCCTACAATGAGCAGTTCTTC. This encodes CASSSTLLAGGPYNEQFF. The V gene is TRBV27, the J gene TRBJ2-1; 13 nucleotides line up with TRBD2. The V gene's germline CDR1 is MNHEY and CDR2 SMNVEV (reference sequence). The CDR3 is 18 residues long. V dropped 4 bases and J dropped 2; count of bases not matched to a gene: 8.

The CDR3 DNA reads as TGTGCCAGCAGCCTCGCGGGACTAGCGGGACGAGATACGCAGTATTTT. It is translated as CASSLAGLAGRDTQYF. The chain employs TRBV4-2 and TRBJ2-3, with 13 bases that match TRBD2. CDR1 and CDR2 from the germline V gene are LGHNA and YNFKEQ. The CDR3 runs to 16 residues. Trimming cost V 4 bases and J 5 bases; bases outside gene matches: 6.

V gene TRBV28 combines with J gene TRBJ1-3; TRBD1 is a possible D gene (6 bases). V lost 3 bases to trimming and J lost 0 bases, with 9 bases between them. This CDR3 comprises 15 residues. Germline assignment: CDR1 MDHEN and CDR2 SYDVKM. The CDR3, as DNA: TGTGCCAGCAGTTTCGACAGGAGCTCTGGAAACACCATATATTTT. Protein product: CASSFDRSSGNTIYF.

This clone has a single count. This chain connects TRBV6-1 to TRBJ2-7, with 8 bases that match TRBD2. Per germline, CDR1 MNHNS and CDR2 SASEGT. The trim removed 7 bases at V and 4 bases at J, leaving 9 bases unmatched. The CDR3 totals 14 residues. The CDR3 loop reads CASKTPGLDYEQYF. The CDR3 coding sequence is TGTGCCAGCAAAACCCCGGGACTAGATTACGAGCAGTACTTC.

The V gene is TRBV2, the J gene TRBJ2-4; 14 bases are shared with TRBD2. With 11 bases clipped from V and 0 bases from J, the junction kept 15 bases outside the gene matches. CDR3 size: 19 residues. The germline V gene has CDR1 SNHLY and CDR2 FYNNEI. DNA of the CDR3: TGTGCCGGGGGGACCAGGACTAGCGGGAGGAACGGAGCCAAAAACATTCAGTACTTC. It yields the protein CAGGTRTSGRNGAKNIQYF.

V and J are TRBV5-4 and TRBJ2-1, with D tentatively TRBD2 (6 bases). V was cut by 4 bases and J by 9 bases, with 20 bases left in between. The CDR3 is made up of 15 amino acids. Germline CDR1 is SGHNT and CDR2 is YYREEE (reference sequence). CDR3 DNA: TGTGCCAGCAGCCCCCGGGACTCCGGGCGGGGTGAGCAGTTCTTC. Encoded protein: CASSPRDSGRGEQFF.

This chain links TRBV30 with TRBJ2-7; 14 nucleotides match TRBD2. V lost 4 bases to trimming and J lost 1 base; unmatched junction nucleotides: 6. This CDR3 contains 16 residues. Germline-derived CDR1 and CDR2 are GTSNPN and SVGIG (reference sequence). CDR3 bases: TGTGCCTGGAAGGGACTAGCGGGAGAAGTATCCTACGAGCAGTACTTC. This sequence encodes CAWKGLAGEVSYEQYF.

J is TRBJ2-5 and V is TRBV4-2, with 7 positions matching TRBD2. The germline CDR1 and CDR2 sequences are LGHNA and YNFKEQ. The V gene end was trimmed by 2 bases and the J gene end by 5 bases; junction bases not matched to a gene: 14. This CDR3 region has 17 residues. This chain's CDR3 is CASSQCPGLKDGETQYF. CDR3 in DNA: TGTGCCAGCAGCCAATGTCCGGGACTAAAGGATGGGGAGACCCAGTACTTC.

This clone has just one count. The chain joins TRBV7-2 to TRBJ2-7, with D possibly being TRBD1 (5 bases). Trimming removed 4 bases from V and 7 bases from J, with 14 bases in between. This CDR3 spans 13 amino acids. Germline values: CDR1 SGHTA, CDR2 FQGNSA. As DNA, the CDR3 is TGTGCCAGCAGCTCTCGGTCCAGGGTTGAGCAGTACTTC. Encoded protein: CASSSRSRVEQYF.

The V and J genes are TRBV11-3 and TRBJ2-1; 8 bases are shared with TRBD2. V lost 5 bases, J lost 4 bases, and 10 bases stayed unmatched. The CDR3 is 16 residues long. Germline values: CDR1 SGHNT, CDR2 YENEEA. The DNA for the CDR3 is TGTGCCAGCAGCCCCCACGGGCCGGGAGGGTACAATGAGCAGTTCTTC. This translates into CASSPHGPGGYNEQFF.

This chain links TRBV6-6 with TRBJ1-1, with a tentative D call TRBD1 (6 bases). This CDR3 contains 13 residues. The ends were cut back, 8 bases at V and 1 base at J, with 11 bases in the middle. Germline loops: CDR1 MNHNY, CDR2 SVGAGI (reference sequence). In DNA form, the CDR3 reads TGTGCCAGCCTCCGGGACAAGAACACTGAAGCTTTCTTT. Translating gives CASLRDKNTEAFF.

The V call is TRBV19, the J call TRBJ2-7, with 9 bases fitting TRBD1. The germline gives CDR1 LNHDA, CDR2 SQIVND (reference sequence). The length of the CDR3 is 15 residues. The junction had 7 bases not matched to a gene; V was cut back by 5 bases and J by 2 bases. The chain's CDR3 is CASSPRTGVTYEQYF. The DNA of the CDR3 is TGTGCCAGTAGTCCGCGGACAGGGGTAACCTACGAGCAGTACTTC.

The chain carries TRBV10-3 and TRBJ2-7; a weak D match, TRBD1 (7 bases). V was shortened by 2 bases and J by 2 bases, with 22 bases between the two germline ends. This CDR3 spans 18 amino acids. CDR1 and CDR2 from the germline V gene are ENHRY and SYGVKD. The CDR3 DNA sequence: TGTGCCATCAGTGAGCGGGCGAGGGGGCGGGACCTACCCTACGAGCAGTACTTC. This sequence encodes CAISERARGRDLPYEQYF.

The chain employs TRBV13 and TRBJ2-1; 7 positions match TRBD2. The CDR3 has 13 amino acids. With V trimmed by 4 bases and J by 9 bases, 6 bases remained unmatched. CDR1 is PRHDT, CDR2 FYEKMQ, per germline (reference sequence). In nucleotides, the CDR3 is TGTGCCAGCAGCTCCGGACTAGTGGTTGAGCAGTTCTTC. Protein product: CASSSGLVVEQFF.

This clone was seen more than once but under ten times. J is TRBJ2-7 and V is TRBV14; 12 nucleotides agree with TRBD2. V was clipped by 0 bases and J by 3 bases; unmatched bases: 12. The germline V gene encodes CDR1 SGHDN and CDR2 FVKESK. The CDR3 is 19 residues long. CDR3 in amino acids: CASSQDPATSGRENYEQYF. DNA of the CDR3: TGTGCCAGCAGCCAAGACCCCGCGACTAGCGGGAGAGAAAACTACGAGCAGTACTTC.

The chain joins TRBV9 to TRBJ2-7, with 9 bases identical to TRBD2. CDR1 SGDLS and CDR2 YYNGEE come from the germline V gene. Trimming took 2 bases from V and 5 from J; bases not matched to a gene: 11. The CDR3 is 16 residues long. As DNA, the CDR3 is TGTGCCAGCAGCGTGATGGGGCTAGCGGGAACGCACGAGCAGTACTTC. Translated, it gives CASSVMGLAGTHEQYF.

This clone was detected a few times. The chain has TRBV28 and TRBJ2-7, with 9 bases aligning to TRBD2. The V gene end was trimmed by 3 bases and the J gene end by 4 bases; junction bases not matched to a gene: 10. The germline V gene has CDR1 MDHEN and CDR2 SYDVKM. The length of the CDR3 is 16 residues. The CDR3 loop is CASSFNVAGVGYEQYF. The CDR3 nucleotides read TGTGCCAGCAGTTTCAACGTAGCGGGAGTAGGGTACGAGCAGTACTTC.

This rearrangement joins TRBV18 to TRBJ2-7; 7 bases map to TRBD1. Per the germline V gene, CDR1 is KGHSH and CDR2 is LQKENI. The CDR3 sequence is 15 residues long. With 6 bases clipped from V and 4 bases from J, the junction kept 12 bases outside the gene matches. The DNA of the CDR3 is TGTGCCAGCTCGCATTTCCGGGACAGTAGTTACGAGCAGTACTTC. It specifies CASSHFRDSSYEQYF.